The rows below give T cell receptor beta chains drawn from one sample of a study of CD8 T cells in Susac syndrome. TCRdb itself ran the immunoSEQ multiplex PCR reads through MiXCR, one entry per CDR3 protein. The sample comprises under 200,000 distinct CDR3 sequences, 95% to 97% of which are singletons, and around 0.12% rests with the top ten. The specimen was CD4+ T cells from PBMCs. Source of these receptors: a human donor with Susac syndrome. Both conserved end residues are part of each CDR3. D genes are given only for firm matches. Only part of the rows carry a size: once, few, many, or a class if the clone is expanded.

j_call v_call cdr3_length d_call clone_size cdr3_nt cdr3_aa
TRBJ2-2 TRBV30 14 NA NA TGTGCCTGGCGCAGACAGGGAGGCACCGGGGAGCTGTTTTTT CAWRRQGGTGELFF
TRBJ1-1 TRBV4-3 18 TRBD1 NA TGCGCCAGCAGCCTTGGGACAGGTCCCGGAGGGTGGAACACTGAAGCTTTCTTT CASSLGTGPGGWNTEAFF
TRBJ2-1 TRBV7-9 15 NA once TGTGCCAGCAGCTCCAAAACGGATAAGATAAGCGAGCAGTTCTTC CASSSKTDKISEQFF
TRBJ1-1 TRBV27 16 NA NA TGTGCCACACAGATAAGCGCTCTGGCGGGAATAGGGGTAGCTTTCTTT CATQISALAGIGVAFF
TRBJ1-1 TRBV28 12 NA NA TGTGCCAGCAGATCGACAGCCCACTCAGCTTTCTTT CASRSTAHSAFF
TRBJ2-7 TRBV27 13 NA NA TGTGCCAGCAGTTGGGGTCCCTGGGGCGAGCAGTACTTC CASSWGPWGEQYF
TRBJ1-2 TRBV15 14 NA NA TGTGCCACCCGAGGGACGGAGGCTAACTATGGCTACACCTTC CATRGTEANYGYTF
TRBJ2-3 TRBV9 14 NA once TGTGCCAGCAGCCAATTACAGGGTACAGATACGCAGTATTTT CASSQLQGTDTQYF
TRBJ2-2 TRBV6-4 14 TRBD2 NA TGTGCCAGCAGTGAGAGCGGGATAGCCGGGGAGCTGTTTTTT CASSESGIAGELFF
TRBJ2-1 TRBV7-9 16 NA NA TGTGCCAGCAGCTTAGAAGTATGGAGCTCCTACAATGAGCAGTTCTTC CASSLEVWSSYNEQFF
TRBJ2-1 TRBV20-1 13 NA NA TGCAGTGCTCTAGTGGAAACCTACAATGAGCAGTTCTTC CSALVETYNEQFF
TRBJ2-5 TRBV6-6 13 NA NA TGTGCCAGCAAAAGGGGTACGGGAGAGACCCAGTACTTC CASKRGTGETQYF
TRBJ2-3 TRBV9 15 NA NA TGTGCCAGCAGCGTAGGGACAGCCGACACAGATACGCAGTATTTT CASSVGTADTDTQYF
TRBJ2-2 TRBV6-2/TRBV6-3 12 NA NA TGTGCCACGGTATACCGAAAAGGGGAGCTGTTTTTT CATVYRKGELFF
TRBJ1-2 TRBV11-2 15 NA NA TGTGCCAGCAGCTTTCCAGGGGCCGGCTCCTATGGCTACACCTTC CASSFPGAGSYGYTF
TRBJ1-2 TRBV2 13 NA NA TGTGCCAGCGGCGGGGGAGGGCCCTATGGCTACACCTTC CASGGGGPYGYTF
TRBJ1-5 TRBV15 18 NA NA TGTGCCACCAGCAGAGATCTTGGGGGGGGTTATAGCAATCAGCCCCAGCATTTT CATSRDLGGGYSNQPQHF
TRBJ2-4 TRBV10-3 16 TRBD1 NA TGTGCCATCAGCAGGACAGGGTCCACGGTAAAAAACATTCAGTACTTC CAISRTGSTVKNIQYF
TRBJ1-5 TRBV20-1 13 NA NA TGCAGTGCTAGTACGGGGTTGGGTCAGCCCCAGCATTTT CSASTGLGQPQHF
TRBJ2-1 TRBV5-1 17 NA NA TGCGCCAGCAGCACGGACCGCGGATCTGGGCTTTACAATGAGCAGTTCTTC CASSTDRGSGLYNEQFF
TRBJ2-5 TRBV11-2 14 TRBD1 NA TGTGCCAGCAGCTCGGGACAGCTACAAGAGACCCAGTACTTC CASSSGQLQETQYF
TRBJ2-1 TRBV30 13 NA NA TGTGCCTGGAGTGCCCGGCTAATCTATGAGCAGTTCTTC CAWSARLIYEQFF
TRBJ2-1 TRBV29-1 11 NA NA TGCAGCGCGCTTGGAGACAATGAGCAGTTCTTC CSALGDNEQFF
TRBJ1-6 TRBV3-1 14 NA NA TGTGCCAGCAGCCAAGGGGTGGGTAATTCACCCCTCCACTTT CASSQGVGNSPLHF
TRBJ1-1 TRBV5-1 12 NA NA TGCGCCAGCAGCTTGGCAGGGTGGAGAGCTTTCTTT CASSLAGWRAFF
TRBJ1-6 TRBV7-2 13 NA NA TGTGCCAGCAGCTTAGAAGTCGGGGTCCCCCTCCACTTT CASSLEVGVPLHF
TRBJ2-1 TRBV20-1 12 NA NA TGCAGTGCTATAAGGACGTACAATGAGCAGTTCTTC CSAIRTYNEQFF
TRBJ1-5 TRBV3-1 13 TRBD1 NA TGTGCCAGCGGGTTCCAGGGGGATCAGCCCCAGCATTTT CASGFQGDQPQHF
TRBJ2-4 TRBV5-4 19 TRBD1 NA TGTGCCAGCAGCTGGGGTGACAGGGGGTTTCCACTAGCCAAAAACATTCAGTACTTC CASSWGDRGFPLAKNIQYF
TRBJ2-7 TRBV7-3 15 NA once TGTGCCAGCAGCTTGTCTCCCCCGCCGCTTGGCGAGCAGTACTTC CASSLSPPPLGEQYF
TRBJ2-1 TRBV6-5 12 NA NA TGTGCCAGCAGTCGCGAGCCTGATGAGCAGTTCTTC CASSREPDEQFF
TRBJ2-4 TRBV18 15 TRBD2 NA TGTGCCAGCTCACCAGATCCGGGAGGAAAAAACATTCAGTACTTC CASSPDPGGKNIQYF
TRBJ2-5 TRBV7-9 14 TRBD1 once TGTGCCAGCAGCGAGGACAGGGCGGCGGAGACCCAGTACTTC CASSEDRAAETQYF
TRBJ2-5 TRBV5-1 13 TRBD1 NA TGCGCCAGCAGCTCCGGACAGGAAGAGACCCAGTACTTC CASSSGQEETQYF
TRBJ2-7 TRBV7-2 14 TRBD2 NA TGTGCCAGCAGCTTGGGACTAGCCACCTACGAGCAGTACTTC CASSLGLATYEQYF
TRBJ2-1 TRBV19 12 NA NA TGTGCCAGTCGCGACTCCTACAATGAGCAGTTCTTC CASRDSYNEQFF
TRBJ1-4 TRBV18 14 NA NA TGTGCCAGCTCACCCTCCCGAACTAATGAAAAACTGTTTTTT CASSPSRTNEKLFF
TRBJ2-1 TRBV6-2/TRBV6-3 15 NA NA TGTGCCAGCAGTTACTCAGGGTACTCCTACAATGAGCAGTTCTTC CASSYSGYSYNEQFF
TRBJ1-2 TRBV4-3 14 TRBD1 NA TGCGCCAGCAGCCAACCGGGACAGGGACATGGCTACACCTTC CASSQPGQGHGYTF
TRBJ1-5 TRBV7-9 14 NA NA TGTGCCAGCAGCTTATCCGCAAGCAATCAGCCCCAGCATTTT CASSLSASNQPQHF
TRBJ2-3 TRBV20-1 13 TRBD2 NA TGCAGTGCAATAGCGGGGCTCAGGAATACGCAGTATTTT CSAIAGLRNTQYF
TRBJ1-3 TRBV15 18 NA NA TGTGCCACCAGCAGAGAGGGGGCGGGAGGAAGCTCTGGAAACACCATATATTTT CATSREGAGGSSGNTIYF
TRBJ2-2 TRBV19 14 NA NA TGTGCCAGCGAGTTGAGTCCGAACACCGGGGAGCTGTTTTTT CASELSPNTGELFF
TRBJ1-4 TRBV2 11 NA NA TGTGCCAGCAGTTTAGACAGGAGGCTGTTTTTT CASSLDRRLFF
TRBJ2-5 TRBV7-2 16 TRBD2 NA TGTGCCAGCAGCTCGGGGACTAGCGGGGGCCAAGAGACCCAGTACTTC CASSSGTSGGQETQYF
TRBJ1-2 TRBV5-6 13 NA NA TGTGCCAGCAGCTCCACACTTAACTATGGCTACACCTTC CASSSTLNYGYTF
TRBJ1-6 TRBV23-1 14 NA NA TGCGCCAGCAGTCACGGGGGGCCTTACTCACCCCTCCACTTT CASSHGGPYSPLHF
TRBJ2-1 TRBV10-2 13 TRBD2 once TGCGCCAGCAGTGAGGGACTAGCGCGGGAGCAGTTCTTC CASSEGLAREQFF
TRBJ1-5 TRBV10-3 13 NA NA TGTGCCATCAGTGACGATAGCAATCAGCCCCAGCATTTT CAISDDSNQPQHF
TRBJ2-1 TRBV25-1 16 NA NA TGTGCCAGCAGTGAATTTGGGCTAGCCGCTTACAATGAGCAGTTCTTC CASSEFGLAAYNEQFF
TRBJ2-1 TRBV14 15 NA NA TGTGCCAGCAGCCAACCTCGACTAGGGACCAATGAGCAGTTCTTC CASSQPRLGTNEQFF